This passage covers 10 T cell receptor beta chains from one sample sequenced in a study of blood T cells in healthy people across ages. The use of a sample-barcoded 5' primer and a J-beta primer mix characterized a second PCR of about 6 to 11 cycles. Via MiXCR, TCRdb re-called the 5' RACE reads, giving one row per CDR3 protein. The sample includes some 640,000 distinct CDR3 sequences, around half of them seen just once. Sequenced sample: blood. The receptor source for this set is a woman between 55 and 75 years old in good health.

V usage is TRBV20-1 and J usage is TRBJ2-3; D possibly corresponds to TRBD2 (5 bases). The CDR3 is 15 amino acids. From germline, CDR1 is DFQATT and CDR2 SNEGSKA (reference sequence). V was pared by 0 bases and J by 3 bases, with 13 bases between. The DNA of the CDR3 is TGCAGTGCTAGAGAAGGGAGTACGCGAACAGATACGCAGTATTTT. Encoded protein: CSAREGSTRTDTQYF.

For this clonotype: This clone may be a read error of a much larger clone one base away. The chain has TRBV12-3 or TRBV12-4 and TRBJ2-3; 9 positions agree with TRBD1. Trimming removed 5 bases from V and 4 bases from J; junction bases left unmatched: 4. The CDR3 contains 14 residues. The CDR3 sequence: CASSRTGGADTQYF. The CDR3 DNA reads as TGTGCCAGCAGTCGCACAGGGGGCGCAGATACGCAGTATTTT.

This clonotype was counted between two and nine times. The gene calls are TRBV6-5 and TRBJ2-7, with D perhaps matching TRBD2 (6 bases). The V end was cut by 3 bases, the J end by 2 bases, with 8 bases between. Germline CDR1 and CDR2: MNHEY and SVGAGI. This CDR3 region has 13 residues. The chain's CDR3 is CASSYRETYEQYF. The DNA of the CDR3 is TGTGCCAGCAGTTATCGGGAGACCTACGAGCAGTACTTC.

This clonotype was counted a single time. This chain connects TRBV28 to TRBJ2-4; TRBD2 aligns across 11 bases. The germline V gene encodes CDR1 MDHEN and CDR2 SYDVKM. V shed 3 bases and J 0 bases; nucleotides not matched to a gene: 4. The length of the CDR3 is 17 residues. The chain's CDR3 is CASSFPGLAGAKNIQYF. For the CDR3, the DNA is TGTGCCAGCAGTTTTCCCGGACTAGCGGGAGCCAAAAACATTCAGTACTTC.

V usage is TRBV20-1 and J usage is TRBJ2-1, with D possibly TRBD2 on 5 matching bases. Judging by the DNA end, TRBJ2-7 fits better; the J call may be wrong. The germline CDR1 and CDR2 sequences are DFQATT and SNEGSKA (reference sequence). CDR3 length equals 11 residues. The CDR3: CSAMFRGEQYF. DNA of the CDR3: TGCAGTGCAATGTTCCGGGGCGAGCAGTACTTC.

V gene TRBV20-1 combines with J gene TRBJ2-3, with no clear D. The CDR3 consists of 15 residues. The germline V and J ends were trimmed by 1 base and 7 bases, with 18 bases remaining between them. Germline values: CDR1 DFQATT, CDR2 SNEGSKA (reference sequence). CDR3 residues: CSARGWPRGGYTQYF. The DNA of the CDR3 is TGCAGTGCTAGAGGTTGGCCGAGAGGTGGATATACGCAGTATTTT.

This sequence joins TRBV20-1 and TRBJ2-5; D is ambiguous. Trimming took off 3 bases at V and 5 bases at J, with 7 bases between the two ends. The CDR3 runs to 11 residues. The germline gives CDR1 DFQATT, CDR2 SNEGSKA (reference sequence). The chain's CDR3 is CSASYKETQYF. CDR3 sequence (DNA): TGCAGTGCTAGCTATAAGGAGACCCAGTACTTC.

This chain connects TRBV6-2 or TRBV6-3 to TRBJ1-4, with D tentatively TRBD1 (5 bases). This CDR3 contains 15 residues. Germline CDR1 MNHEY, CDR2 SVGEGT. V gave up 7 bases and J gave up 7 bases, with 19 bases separating them. The DNA for the CDR3 is TGTGCCAGCACCCCCTCGGGGACCCTCGGTGAAAAACTGTTTTTT. This sequence encodes CASTPSGTLGEKLFF.

CDR3 region: CASSRTQGARLDTQYF. CDR3 nucleotides: TGTGCCAGCAGCCGAACACAGGGGGCGCGGTTAGATACGCAGTATTTT. The gene calls are TRBV14 and TRBJ2-3, with 9 bases lining up with TRBD1. CDR3 length equals 16 residues. CDR1 is SGHDN and CDR2 is FVKESK in the germline V gene. The V segment lost 4 bases and the J segment 5 bases; nucleotides outside the gene matches: 10.

This clonotype has more than one count but fewer than ten. The chain uses TRBV5-1 and TRBJ1-2; no reliable D call. V lost 0 bases and J 8 bases, leaving 11 bases between the germline ends. CDR1 and CDR2 (germline): SGHRS, YFSETQ. The CDR3 contains 13 residues. The chain's CDR3 is CASSLEGQQGYTF. The CDR3 nucleotides are TGCGCCAGCAGCTTGGAGGGTCAGCAAGGCTACACCTTC.